This T cell receptor beta chain was identified during a study of blood T cell repertoires in COVID-19. This clone was counted a single time. Clones were read by immunoSEQ multiplex PCR, and TCRdb kept only the in-frame ones, dropping some. The profile covers 250,000 to 350,000 clones, with about 85% appearing a single time and 2% to 3% taken by the ten largest. The V gene lost 6 bases and the J gene lost 4 bases, with 15 bases spanning the gap. The CDR3 consists of 14 residues. Looked up from germline, CDR1 is MNHEY and CDR2 is SVGAGI. The J gene is TRBJ1-1, the V gene TRBV6-5; the D gene is possibly TRBD1 (5 bases). Input material: PBMCs or T cells enriched from blood (not recorded which). The receptor was derived from a woman aged 50 to 60 who had recovered from COVID-19. This CDR3 reads CASRKQAPGTEAFF. The CDR3 coding sequence is TGTGCCAGCAGGAAACAGGCTCCCGGCACTGAAGCTTTCTTT.